The 4 T cell receptor beta chains in this list originate from one sample, sequenced in a study of blood T cell repertoires in COVID-19. Clones were sequenced by immunoSEQ multiplex PCR, and TCRdb holds only the in-frame ones, with some missing. The sample has a few hundred thousand clones; 80% to 90% are singletons. The sample taken for sequencing was peripheral blood. These receptors originate from a woman between 35 and 50 years old who had recovered from COVID-19.

The chain employs TRBV3-1 (or the pseudogene TRBV3-2) and TRBJ2-2; TRBD1 matches at 7 bases. V shed 3 bases and J 3 bases; nucleotides not matched to a gene: 4. CDR1 and CDR2 from the germline V gene are LGHDT and YNNKEL (reference sequence). This CDR3 has 15 amino acids. CDR3 loop: CASSQRQGDTGELFF. The CDR3, as DNA: TGTGCCAGCAGCCAGAGACAGGGAGACACCGGGGAGCTGTTTTTT.

The chain has TRBV29-1 and TRBJ1-1; no reliable D call. The CDR3 contains 13 residues. V was trimmed by 5 bases and J by 5 bases, leaving 15 bases between them. CDR1 is SQVTM, CDR2 ANQGSEA, per germline. CDR3 in DNA: TGCAGCGTTTCCACCGGGGAGTATACTGAAGCTTTCTTT. Amino acids: CSVSTGEYTEAFF. The entire variable domain, with the rest obtained from reference TRBV29-1 and TRBJ1-1, is as follows: SAVISQKPSRDICQRGTSLTIQCQVDSQVTMMFWYRQQPGQSLTLIATANQGSEATYESGFVIDKFPISRPNLTFSTLTVSNMSPEDSSIYLCSVSTGEYTEAFFGQGTRLTVV.

CDR3 DNA sequence: TGTGCCAGCAGTCGGGGACTTGTGGAGGATGAGCAGTTCTTC. Translation: CASSRGLVEDEQFF. The chain employs TRBV6-5 and TRBJ2-1, with a tentative D call TRBD2 (6 bases). The germline V and J ends were trimmed by 5 bases and 8 bases, with 16 bases remaining between them. There are 14 residues in the CDR3. Germline lookup yields CDR1 MNHEY and CDR2 SVGAGI.

The rearrangement links TRBV12-1 to TRBJ1-4; TRBD1, the D gene given by the table, was not confirmed from the DNA. TRBV12-1 is listed as a pseudogene. The CDR3 consists of 18 residues. CDR3 nucleotide sequence: TGTGCCAGCAGCTTTGATACAGGCCCTGTTACAACTAATGAAAAACTGTTTTTT. Amino acid sequence: CASSFDTGPVTTNEKLFF.